This is a list of T cell receptor beta chains from one sample in a study of Ad26.COV2.S vaccination and SARS-CoV-2 variants. The table came from immunoSEQ multiplex PCR; TCRdb's copy has only in-frame clones and leaves some out. This sample carries approximately 460,000 clones, around 89% of them seen once, and the ten largest clones take approximately 1.7%. Here the sequenced sample was peripheral blood, taken in a trial of Ad26.COV2.S vaccine versus placebo. The receptor set was obtained from a person aged 18 to 65 who received the Ad26.COV2.S COVID-19 vaccine or a placebo. The CDR3 runs from the conserved cysteine through the conserved F or W. D genes are given only for firm matches. Not all rows give a size; the values are once, few, many and, for expanded clones, a class.

>.|TRBJ1-4|.|TRBV30
TGTGCCTGGAGCCCATGGGGGAAGGGGGAAAAACTGTTTTTT
CAWSPWGKGEKLFF
>.|TRBJ1-4|.|TRBV19
TGTGCCAGTAGTATTCCGGGGGCGAAGGAAAAACTGTTTTTT
CASSIPGAKEKLFF
>TRBD1|TRBJ1-1|.|TRBV6-5
TGTGCCAGCGGGGCAGGGGGGAGGACTGAAGCTTTCTTT
CASGAGGRTEAFF
>.|TRBJ2-2|.|TRBV4-2
TGTGCCAGCAGCCTTAACGAACCCGGGGAGCTGTTTTTT
CASSLNEPGELFF
>TRBD1|TRBJ1-6|.|TRBV6-5
TGTGCCAGCAGGCCTGGGACAGGCCTCCATTCACCCCTCCACTTT
CASRPGTGLHSPLHF
>TRBD1|TRBJ1-2|.|TRBV14
TGTGCCAGCAGCCTCGGGACAGCATATGGCTACACCTTC
CASSLGTAYGYTF
>.|TRBJ1-1|.|TRBV28
TGTGCCAGCAGTTTAGCCCGGGGGGGCACTGAAGCTTTCTTT
CASSLARGGTEAFF
>TRBD1|TRBJ1-2|.|TRBV10-3
TGTGCCATCAGTGAGCCCAGGGGGCTAGAGTATGGCTACACCTTC
CAISEPRGLEYGYTF
>TRBD1|TRBJ1-5|.|TRBV6-6
TGTGCCAGCAGATATCAGGGGGACCAGCATTTT
CASRYQGDQHF
>.|TRBJ1-2|once|TRBV5-1
TGCGCCAGCAGCTTGGACGCCCTGCAGGATGGCTACACCTTC
CASSLDALQDGYTF
>TRBD2|TRBJ2-3|.|TRBV7-2
TGTGCCAGCAGCTTAGTCTTTCGGGCTAGCGGGAGGGCGGATGCGCAGTATTTT
CASSLVFRASGRADAQYF
>TRBD2|TRBJ2-1|.|TRBV6-5
TGTGCCAGCAGTTACTCTTTAGCGGGGGGGGTCAATGAGCAGTTCTTC
CASSYSLAGGVNEQFF
>TRBD2|TRBJ2-2|.|TRBV9
TGTGCCAGCAGCGTGGGACTAGCGGGGGAAACGAACACCGGGGAGCTGTTTTTT
CASSVGLAGETNTGELFF
>.|TRBJ2-1|.|TRBV10-1
TGCGCCAGCAGCGACGTGGGGAGGGGGAATGAGCAGTTCTTC
CASSDVGRGNEQFF
>.|TRBJ1-1|.|TRBV9
TGTGCCAGCAGCGCAGGAGGGTCAGGGACCACTGAAGCTTTCTTT
CASSAGGSGTTEAFF
>TRBD2|TRBJ2-3|.|TRBV24-1
TGTGCCACCAGTGACTTAGCGGGTCCCAGCACAGATACGCAGTATTTT
CATSDLAGPSTDTQYF
>.|TRBJ2-1|.|TRBV9
TGTGCCAGCAGCGTAGATAGGGCCCGGGGATACAATGAGCAGTTCTTC
CASSVDRARGYNEQFF
>TRBD1|TRBJ1-2|.|TRBV2
TGTGCCAGCAGTGACGGTGACAGGGGGCTCTGTGGCTACACCTTC
CASSDGDRGLCGYTF
>TRBD1|TRBJ1-1|.|TRBV19
TGTGCCAGTAGTCCGACAGGGATTGAAGCTTTCTTT
CASSPTGIEAFF
>TRBD1|TRBJ1-3|.|TRBV19
TGTGCCAGTAGTATGGACAGGGGAACCGGAAACACCATATATTTT
CASSMDRGTGNTIYF
>.|TRBJ1-1|.|TRBV4-2
TGTGCCAGCAGCCCTGCCTCAGGCTGGGGACAACCTGAAGCTTTCTTT
CASSPASGWGQPEAFF
>TRBD1|TRBJ1-1|once|TRBV14
TGTGCCAGCAGCGCGGACAGGGGGAGCACTGAAGCTTTCTTT
CASSADRGSTEAFF
>.|TRBJ2-7|.|TRBV6-1
TGTGCCAGCAGTGAAACTCCGCCATACGAGCAGTACTTC
CASSETPPYEQYF
>.|TRBJ2-5|.|TRBV13
TGTGCCAGCAGCTTGGATCGTCCATTGGCAGGGAGAAAAGAGACCCAGTACTTC
CASSLDRPLAGRKETQYF
>TRBD1|TRBJ1-6|.|TRBV19
TGTGCCAGTAGCACAGGGGACCGTAATTCACCCCTCCACTTT
CASSTGDRNSPLHF
>.|TRBJ1-5|.|TRBV6-5
TGTGCCAGCAGAGTTCGGGGAGGTCAGCCCCAGCATTTT
CASRVRGGQPQHF
>TRBD1|TRBJ2-7|once|TRBV3-1/TRBV3-2
TGTGCCAGCAGCTACGGACAGGGGAACTACGAGCAGTACTTC
CASSYGQGNYEQYF
>TRBD1|TRBJ1-2|.|TRBV7-9
TGTGCCAGCAGCTTAGGCGGGGGACAGGGCGGTGGCTACACCTTC
CASSLGGGQGGGYTF
>.|TRBJ2-6|.|TRBV4-1
TGCGCCAGCAGCCAAGATCCCAGGGGGGCCGGGGCCAACGTCCTGACTTTC
CASSQDPRGAGANVLTF
>.|TRBJ2-5|.|TRBV7-2
TGTGCCAGCAGCCTGACTTGGGAGACCCAGTACTTC
CASSLTWETQYF
>.|TRBJ1-2|.|TRBV7-9
TGTGCCAGCAGCTTAGGCAGCTATGGCTACACCTTC
CASSLGSYGYTF
>.|TRBJ1-6|.|TRBV28
TGTGCCAGCAGTCCCGGGACCGGGGATTCACCCCTCCACTTT
CASSPGTGDSPLHF
>TRBD1|TRBJ2-7|.|TRBV6-5
TGTGCCAGCAGTCGGACAGGCGTCGACGAGCAGTACTTC
CASSRTGVDEQYF
>TRBD1|TRBJ2-7|.|TRBV6-2/TRBV6-3
TGTGCCAGCAGTTATAGTGGACAGGGGCCTCGGGAGCAGTACTTC
CASSYSGQGPREQYF
>.|TRBJ2-1|.|TRBV10-3
TGTGCCATCAGCAGCCGGGACTCCGATGAGCAGTTCTTC
CAISSRDSDEQFF
>TRBD1|TRBJ1-1|.|TRBV7-2
TGTGCCAGCAGCTACAGGGGGGGGTACACTGAAGCTTTCTTT
CASSYRGGYTEAFF
>TRBD2|TRBJ2-2|.|TRBV4-1
TGCGCCAGCAGCCAAGATACGTTAGCGGGCACCGGGGAGCTGTTTTTT
CASSQDTLAGTGELFF
>.|TRBJ2-3|.|TRBV3-1/TRBV3-2
TGTGCCAGCAGCCAAGGAGTATCGGGGGGCTCATCCACAGATACGCAGTATTTT
CASSQGVSGGSSTDTQYF
>.|TRBJ1-1|.|TRBV7-3
TGTGCCAGCAGATCCGACATCGACACTGAAGCTTTCTTT
CASRSDIDTEAFF
>.|TRBJ2-7|.|TRBV7-9
TGTGCCAGCAGAGGGGGGGCGATCCCCGAGCAGTACTTC
CASRGGAIPEQYF
>.|TRBJ2-5|.|TRBV30
TGTGCCTGGAGTGTAATTCTCCTAGCGACTCAAGAGACCCAGTACTTC
CAWSVILLATQETQYF
>TRBD2|TRBJ2-4|.|TRBV15
TGTGCCACCAGCATGGCTAGCGGGAGGGTAAACATTCAGTACTTC
CATSMASGRVNIQYF
>.|TRBJ1-2|.|TRBV6-6
TGTGCCAGCAGACGCGACTCTGGCTACACCTTC
CASRRDSGYTF
>TRBD2|TRBJ2-7|.|TRBV4-1
TGCGCCAGCAGCCGAGCGGGGGGAAACCTCGTTTACGAGCAGTACTTC
CASSRAGGNLVYEQYF
>.|TRBJ1-1|once|TRBV7-6
TGTGCCAGCAGCTTACACAGGGCCAACACTGAAGCTTTCTTT
CASSLHRANTEAFF
>TRBD2|TRBJ2-3|.|TRBV5-1
TGCGCCAGCAACCTAGCGGGAGCGACACCAGATACGCAGTATTTT
CASNLAGATPDTQYF
>TRBD1|TRBJ1-5|.|TRBV10-3
TGTGCCATCAGTGAGGTACAGGGGCAGCCCCAGCATTTT
CAISEVQGQPQHF
>.|TRBJ2-7|.|TRBV5-6
TGTGCCAGCAGCTGGGGCAGTCGGTACGAGCAGTACTTC
CASSWGSRYEQYF
>.|TRBJ1-5|few|TRBV7-2
TGTGCCAGCACTCGGGAGGGTCAGCCCCAGCATTTT
CASTREGQPQHF
>.|TRBJ1-6|.|TRBV18
TGTGCCAGCTCACCACCAACAGGGATTAATTCACCCCTCCACTTT
CASSPPTGINSPLHF
>.|TRBJ2-1|.|TRBV9
TGTGCCAGCAGCGTAGATGGGGGCAGGATGAATGAGCAGTTCTTC
CASSVDGGRMNEQFF
>.|TRBJ2-2|.|TRBV30
TGTGCCTGGAGTGTACTCCGGGACACCGGGGAGCTGTTTTTT
CAWSVLRDTGELFF
>.|TRBJ1-1|.|TRBV18
TGTGCCAGCTCACCATTGCAGGGGCAGGACACTGAAGCTTTCTTT
CASSPLQGQDTEAFF
>.|TRBJ2-7|.|TRBV7-2
TGTGCCAGCAGCCCCTCAGGGACCCTCTCCTACGAGCAGTACTTC
CASSPSGTLSYEQYF
>.|TRBJ2-7|once|TRBV10-3
TGTGCCATCAGTGAGTCGTCCGAGCAGTACTTC
CAISESSEQYF
>.|TRBJ1-1|.|TRBV30
TGTGCCTGGAGAGAAGCGGGATGGAACACTGAAGCTTTCTTT
CAWREAGWNTEAFF
>TRBD2|TRBJ2-1|once|TRBV2
TGTGCCAGCTCAAAGGGGCGGGAGTGGGGCAATGAGCAGTTCTTC
CASSKGREWGNEQFF